This TCR beta chain was sequenced during a study of blood T cell repertoires in COVID-19. Study context: Samples of COVID-19 (acute and convalescent) were obtained from the United States, Italy and Spain. T cells, B-cell-depleted T cells, or PBMCs supplied cDNA or gDNA.

The CDR3 extends over 15 amino acids. CDR1 and CDR2 (germline): LNHNV, YYDKDF (reference sequence). V was trimmed by 0 bases and J by 3 bases, leaving 11 bases between them. A Seattle source enrolled patients during active infection and followed them longitudinally. Per the original data handling: Scientists estimated how many nucleated cells there were by amplifying reference gene primers. Sequenced by immunoSEQ multiplex PCR; TCRdb stores in-frame clones only, minus some. V, J and clone size reflect that table, while D and trimming were determined from the DNA. The sample holds about 180,000 clones; roughly four fifths are singletons and the top ten take less than 10%.

The receptor was derived from an older woman with COVID-19, enrolled during active disease. The V gene is TRBV15, the J gene TRBJ1-1; weak D call: TRBD1 (6 bases). The sequencing sample was made of peripheral blood. CDR3 DNA: TGTGCCACCAGCAGAGACGGGGGGCAGTACACTGAAGCTTTCTTT. This encodes CATSRDGGQYTEAFF. The full variable domain, its missing parts supplied by reference TRBV15 and TRBJ1-1, is DAMVIQNPRYQVTQFGKPVTLSCSQTLNHNVMYWYQQKSSQAPKLLFHYYDKDFNNEADTPDNFQSRRPNTSFCFLDIRSPGLGDTAMYLCATSRDGGQYTEAFFGQGTRLTVV.